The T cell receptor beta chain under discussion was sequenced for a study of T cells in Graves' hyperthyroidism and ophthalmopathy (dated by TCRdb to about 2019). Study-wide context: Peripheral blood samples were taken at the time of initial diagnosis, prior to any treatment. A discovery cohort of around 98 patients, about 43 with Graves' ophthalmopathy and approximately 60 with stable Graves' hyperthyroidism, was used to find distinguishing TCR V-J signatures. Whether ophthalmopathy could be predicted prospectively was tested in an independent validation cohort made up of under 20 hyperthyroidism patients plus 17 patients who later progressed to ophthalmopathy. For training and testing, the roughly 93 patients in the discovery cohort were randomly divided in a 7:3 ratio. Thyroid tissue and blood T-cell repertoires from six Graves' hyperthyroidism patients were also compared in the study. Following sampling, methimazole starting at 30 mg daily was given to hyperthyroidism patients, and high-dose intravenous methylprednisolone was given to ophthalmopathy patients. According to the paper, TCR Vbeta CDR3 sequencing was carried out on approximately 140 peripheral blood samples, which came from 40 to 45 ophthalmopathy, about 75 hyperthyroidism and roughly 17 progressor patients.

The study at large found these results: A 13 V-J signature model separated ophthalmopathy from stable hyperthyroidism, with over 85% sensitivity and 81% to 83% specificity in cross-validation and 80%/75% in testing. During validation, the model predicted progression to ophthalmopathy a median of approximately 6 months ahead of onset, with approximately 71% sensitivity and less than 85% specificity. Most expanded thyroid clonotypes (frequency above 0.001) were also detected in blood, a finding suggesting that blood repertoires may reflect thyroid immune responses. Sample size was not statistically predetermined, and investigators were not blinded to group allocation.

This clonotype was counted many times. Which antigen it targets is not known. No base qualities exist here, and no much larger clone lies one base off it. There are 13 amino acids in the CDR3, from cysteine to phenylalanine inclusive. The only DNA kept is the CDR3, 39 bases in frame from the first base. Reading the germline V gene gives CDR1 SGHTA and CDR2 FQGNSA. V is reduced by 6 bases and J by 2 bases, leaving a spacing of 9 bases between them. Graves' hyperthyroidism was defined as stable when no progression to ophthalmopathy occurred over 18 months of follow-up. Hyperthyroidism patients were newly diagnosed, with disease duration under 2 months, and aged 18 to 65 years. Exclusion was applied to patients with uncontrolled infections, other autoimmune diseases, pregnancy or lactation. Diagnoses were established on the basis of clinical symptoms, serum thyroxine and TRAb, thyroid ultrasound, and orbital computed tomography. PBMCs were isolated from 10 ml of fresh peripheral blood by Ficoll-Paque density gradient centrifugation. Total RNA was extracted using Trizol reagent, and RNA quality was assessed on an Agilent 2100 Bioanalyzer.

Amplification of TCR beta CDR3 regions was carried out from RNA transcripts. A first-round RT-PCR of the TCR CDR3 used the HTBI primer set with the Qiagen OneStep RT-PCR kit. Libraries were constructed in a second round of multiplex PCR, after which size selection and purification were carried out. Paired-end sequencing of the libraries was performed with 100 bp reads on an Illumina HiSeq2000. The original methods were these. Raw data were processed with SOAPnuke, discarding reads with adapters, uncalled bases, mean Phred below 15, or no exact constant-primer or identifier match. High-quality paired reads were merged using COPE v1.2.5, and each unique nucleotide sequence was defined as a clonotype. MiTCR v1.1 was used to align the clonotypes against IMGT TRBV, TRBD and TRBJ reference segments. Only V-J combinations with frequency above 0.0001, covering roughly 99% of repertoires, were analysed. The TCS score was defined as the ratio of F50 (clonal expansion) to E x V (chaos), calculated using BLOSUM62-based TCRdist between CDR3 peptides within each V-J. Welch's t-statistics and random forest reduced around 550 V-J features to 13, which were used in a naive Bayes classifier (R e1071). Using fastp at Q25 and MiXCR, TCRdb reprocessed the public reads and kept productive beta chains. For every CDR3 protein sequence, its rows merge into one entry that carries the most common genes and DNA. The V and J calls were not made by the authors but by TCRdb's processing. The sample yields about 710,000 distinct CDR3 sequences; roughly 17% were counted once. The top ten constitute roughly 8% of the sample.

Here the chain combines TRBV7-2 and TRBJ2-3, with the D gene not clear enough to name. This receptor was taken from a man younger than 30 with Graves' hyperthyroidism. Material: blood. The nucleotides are TGTGCCAGCAGTTTATCGTACACAGATACGCAGTATTTT. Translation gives CASSLSYTDTQYF.